This note documents a single T cell receptor (beta chain) sequence. Its specific antigen is unknown. This may arise from a read error, as a much more abundant clone is one base away. These data come from a study of molecular identifiers for immune sequencing clone quantification (dated 2018 in TCRdb). The study in broad terms: For a replicate experiment, RNA from approximately 20,000 or 98,000 naive CD8 T cells was divided into five aliquots, and four of the five aliquots were sequenced. This methods study benchmarked molecular-identifier clustering-based TCR repertoire sequencing (MIDCIRS) and TCR RNA copy counting, using CD8 T cells to do so.

A distance of 11 bases separates the germline ends of V and J, which lose 3 bases and 6 bases respectively. The CDR3 runs 13 amino acids, cysteine and phenylalanine included. Kept here is only the CDR3 DNA, which spans 39 bases and is read in frame from base 1. The germline V gene (reference sequence) provides CDR1 LNHDA and CDR2 SQIVND. Libraries of naive CD8 T cells were built from approximately 20,000 to 1,000,000 sorted cells, with 10%, 30% or 50% of the purified RNA used. On a BD FACSAria II, naive CD8 T cells were FACS-sorted as CD8+CD4-CCR7+CD45RA+ and collected into RLT Plus buffer. To test detection sensitivity, Jurkat RNA equal to ten TCR copies was added to samples of roughly 18,000-1,000,000 naive CD8 T cells. CD8 T cells were enriched with RosetteSep CD8+ T Cell Enrichment Cocktail and Ficoll-Paque, followed by ACK red cell lysis. Study-wide findings and limitations: Even against a background of around 950,000 naive CD8 T cells, spiked-in Jurkat TCR RNA amounting to a single cell's worth was reported to be detectable. Clones above 20 RNA copies held over 99% of molecules in CMV-specific effector cells but under 1% in naive cells. Modeling estimated about three recovered TCR RNA copies per cell, compared with around 9.7 by digital PCR, which implies about 32% capture efficiency. When barcode sub-clustering was omitted, TCR diversity was inflated by chimeric consensus sequences, with chimeras reaching as high as 47%. The sizes of highly expanded clones could end up underestimated when identical TCR molecules share a barcode. The naive libraries included spiked-in Jurkat TCR RNA (roughly nine copies' worth), and this RNA is not part of the donor repertoire.

The method was PCR. The sample was run on an Illumina HiSeq 4000. Bulk TCR libraries were made following a previously described method, with the TCR primers given in Table S5. The Qiagen AllPrep DNA/RNA kit was used to purify total RNA. Before analysis, reads from multiple sequencing runs of one library were combined. Per the authors' processing: Only reads with exact TCR constant sequence were kept, trimmed to 150 nt, and grouped by their 12-nt molecular barcodes. Reads in each barcode group were sub-clustered using a 15% Levenshtein threshold, and a quality-weighted consensus sequence was built for each RNA molecule. Non-functional sequences were discarded, and so were lower-count sequences lying one edit away from another sequence. On the basis of fitting two negative binomial distributions, barcode sub-clusters with fewer than 20% of the maximum read count were discarded. Starting from the raw public reads, TCRdb applied fastp trimming at Q25, assembled clones with MiXCR and retained in-frame beta chains. Rows with one shared CDR3 protein collapse into an entry with the most common genes and DNA. The V and J calls reflect TCRdb's pipeline rather than the authors' work. Here the sample has 550,000 to 750,000 distinct CDR3 sequences; 20% occur a single time. Roughly 0.9% of the sample goes to the ten largest clones.

This sequence uses TRBV19 and TRBJ1-1; no confident D gene assignment can be made. The sequence derives from a human donor in good health. Some libraries in this study had Jurkat cell RNA spiked in. The sequencing input was naive CD8+ T cells from blood, with Jurkat cell RNA spiked in. In light of the paper, this sample's cell subset or site label describes: FACS-sorted CD8+CD4-CCR7+CD45RA+ naive T cells. CDR3 region: CASSIPGFAEAFF. The DNA is as follows: TGTGCCAGTAGTATTCCGGGGTTCGCTGAAGCTTTCTTT. Reference TRBV19 and TRBJ1-1 genes cover what lies past the CDR3, so the full variable domain is DGGITQSPKYLFRKEGQNVTLSCEQNLNHDAMYWYRQDPGQGLRLIYYSQIVNDFQKGDIAEGYSVSREKKESFPLTVTSAQKNPTAFYLCASSIPGFAEAFFGQGTRLTVV.